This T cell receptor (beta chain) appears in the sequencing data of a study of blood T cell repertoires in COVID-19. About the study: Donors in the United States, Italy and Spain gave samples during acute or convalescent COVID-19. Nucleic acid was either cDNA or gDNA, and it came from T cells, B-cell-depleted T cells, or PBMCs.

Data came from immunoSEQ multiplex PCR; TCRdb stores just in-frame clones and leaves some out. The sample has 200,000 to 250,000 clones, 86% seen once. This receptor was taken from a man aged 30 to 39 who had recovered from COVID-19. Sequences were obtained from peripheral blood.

CDR3 DNA: TGCGCCAGCAGTCCCCGGGGGGCCCTCACAGATACGCAGTATTTT. This encodes CASSPRGALTDTQYF. The rearrangement joins TRBV10-1 to TRBJ2-3; possible D gene TRBD2, 7 bases. The V end was cut by 5 bases, the J end by 2 bases, with 14 bases between. This CDR3 contains 15 residues. The V gene's germline CDR1 is WNHNN and CDR2 SYGVQD (reference sequence).